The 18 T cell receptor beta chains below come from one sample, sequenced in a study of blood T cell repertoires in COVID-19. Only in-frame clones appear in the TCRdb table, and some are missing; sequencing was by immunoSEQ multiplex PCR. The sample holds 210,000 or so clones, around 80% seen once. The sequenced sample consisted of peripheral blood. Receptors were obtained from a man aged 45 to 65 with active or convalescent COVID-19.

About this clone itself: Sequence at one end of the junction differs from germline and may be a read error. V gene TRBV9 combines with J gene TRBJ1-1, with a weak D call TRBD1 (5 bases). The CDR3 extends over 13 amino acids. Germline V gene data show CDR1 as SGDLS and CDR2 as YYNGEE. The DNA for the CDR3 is TGTGCCAGCAGCGGCACGCAGGGAGCGGGGTTGGTCTTT. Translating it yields CASSGTQGAGLVF.

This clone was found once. The CDR3 protein is CASRRDRYYEQYF. The DNA of the CDR3 is TGTGCCAGCAGAAGGGACAGATATTACGAGCAGTACTTC. The chain employs TRBV6-6 and TRBJ2-7; the match to TRBD1 covers 7 bases. The germline gives CDR1 MNHNY, CDR2 SVGAGI (reference sequence). V was clipped by 6 bases and J by 4 bases; unmatched bases: 6. This CDR3 spans 13 amino acids.

The CDR3 here is CASSPLGAGRNEQFF. The CDR3, as DNA: TGTGCCAGCAGTCCCTTAGGGGCAGGGAGGAATGAGCAGTTCTTC. The chain couples TRBV28 to TRBJ2-1, with D maybe TRBD2 (6 bases). The length of the CDR3 is 15 residues. Germline loops: CDR1 MDHEN, CDR2 SYDVKM. V was trimmed by 5 bases and J by 7 bases, leaving 18 bases between them.

CDR3 bases: TGTGCCACCAGCAGAAAGGGACAGAACACTGAAGCTTTCTTT. Translation: CATSRKGQNTEAFF. V usage is TRBV15 and J usage is TRBJ1-1; D perhaps matches TRBD1 (6 bases). The CDR3 has 14 residues. The V gene lost 2 bases and the J gene lost 1 base, with 8 bases spanning the gap. Per the germline V gene, CDR1 is LNHNV and CDR2 is YYDKDF (reference sequence).

For the CDR3, the DNA is TGCGCCAGCAGCTCCACAGACCTTAGCTCTGGAAACACCATATATTTT. It codes for CASSSTDLSSGNTIYF. The chain links TRBV5-1 to TRBJ1-3; D unresolved. Deletions cut 3 bases from V and 0 bases from J, with 13 bases between. The CDR3 spans 16 residues. Germline CDR1 SGHRS, CDR2 YFSETQ.

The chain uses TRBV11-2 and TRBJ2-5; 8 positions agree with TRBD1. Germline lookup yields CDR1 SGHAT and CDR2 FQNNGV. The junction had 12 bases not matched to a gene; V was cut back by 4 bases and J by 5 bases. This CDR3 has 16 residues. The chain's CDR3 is CASSSITGRGLETQYF. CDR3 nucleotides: TGTGCCAGCAGCTCAATTACTGGCAGGGGGCTCGAGACCCAGTACTTC.

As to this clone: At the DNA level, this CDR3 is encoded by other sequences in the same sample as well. This chain's CDR3 is CASSSSSYEQYF. The CDR3 region has the DNA TGTGCCAGCAGCTCTTCCTCGTACGAGCAGTACTTC. V usage is TRBV7-2 and J usage is TRBJ2-7, with unresolved D. The V gene lost 4 bases and the J gene lost 4 bases, with 8 bases spanning the gap. Germline CDR1 and CDR2: SGHTA and FQGNSA. This CDR3 is 12 amino acids long.

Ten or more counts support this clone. The DNA of the CDR3 is TGTGCCAGCAGTCACAACCCGGGACACATTAACTATGGCTACACCTTC. Translation: CASSHNPGHINYGYTF. The chain joins TRBV7-9 to TRBJ1-2, with D possibly being TRBD1 (6 bases). Germline assignment: CDR1 SEHNR and CDR2 FQNEAQ (reference sequence). The V gene lost 6 bases and the J gene lost 1 base, with 18 bases spanning the gap. The CDR3 runs to 16 residues.

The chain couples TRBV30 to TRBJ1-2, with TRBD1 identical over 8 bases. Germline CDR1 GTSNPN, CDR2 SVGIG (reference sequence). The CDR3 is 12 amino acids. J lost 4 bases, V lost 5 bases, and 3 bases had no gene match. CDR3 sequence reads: CAWGTGPYGYTF. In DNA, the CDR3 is TGTGCCTGGGGGACAGGCCCCTATGGCTACACCTTC.

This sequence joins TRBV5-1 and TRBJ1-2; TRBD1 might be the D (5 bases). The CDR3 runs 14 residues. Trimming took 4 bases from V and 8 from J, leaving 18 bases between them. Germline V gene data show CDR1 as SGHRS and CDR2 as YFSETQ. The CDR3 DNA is TGCGCCAGCAGCGGGGGGGATAGAGGAGGCGGCTACACCTTC. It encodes CASSGGDRGGGYTF.

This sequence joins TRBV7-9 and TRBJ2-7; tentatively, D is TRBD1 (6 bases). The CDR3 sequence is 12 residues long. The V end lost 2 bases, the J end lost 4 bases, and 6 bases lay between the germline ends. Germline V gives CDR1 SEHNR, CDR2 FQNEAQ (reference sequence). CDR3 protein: CASSLTGYEQYF. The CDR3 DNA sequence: TGTGCCAGCAGCTTAACAGGGTACGAGCAGTACTTC. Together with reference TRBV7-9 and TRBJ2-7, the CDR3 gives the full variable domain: DTGVSQNPRHKITKRGQNVTFRCDPISEHNRLYWYRQTLGQGPEFLTYFQNEAQLEKSRLLSDRFSAERPKGSFSTLEIQRTEQGDSAMYLCASSLTGYEQYFGPGTRLTVT.

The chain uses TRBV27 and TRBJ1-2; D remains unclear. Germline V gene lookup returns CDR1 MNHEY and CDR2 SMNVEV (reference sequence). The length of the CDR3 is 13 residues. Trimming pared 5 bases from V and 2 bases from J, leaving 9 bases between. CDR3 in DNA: TGTGCCAGCAGTACTGACACGAACTATGGCTACACCTTC. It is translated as CASSTDTNYGYTF.

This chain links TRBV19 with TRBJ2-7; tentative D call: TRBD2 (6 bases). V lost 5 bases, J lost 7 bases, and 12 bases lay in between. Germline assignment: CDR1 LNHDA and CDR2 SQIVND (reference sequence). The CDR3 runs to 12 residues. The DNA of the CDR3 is TGTGCCAGTAGTCCCGGGGGTTTTGAGCAGTACTTC. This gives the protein CASSPGGFEQYF.

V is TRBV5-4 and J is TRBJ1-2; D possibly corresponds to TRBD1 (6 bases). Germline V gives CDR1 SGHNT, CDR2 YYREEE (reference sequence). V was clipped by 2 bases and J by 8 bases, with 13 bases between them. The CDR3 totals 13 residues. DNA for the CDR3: TGTGCCAGCAGCTTAGGACAGACTGGCGGCTACACCTTC. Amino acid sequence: CASSLGQTGGYTF.

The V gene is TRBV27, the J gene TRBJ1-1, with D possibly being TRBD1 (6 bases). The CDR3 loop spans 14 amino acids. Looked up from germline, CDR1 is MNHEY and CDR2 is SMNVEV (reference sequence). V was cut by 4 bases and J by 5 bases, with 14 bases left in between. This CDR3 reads CASSWTATGTEAFF. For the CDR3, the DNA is TGTGCCAGCAGTTGGACAGCCACGGGGACTGAAGCTTTCTTT.

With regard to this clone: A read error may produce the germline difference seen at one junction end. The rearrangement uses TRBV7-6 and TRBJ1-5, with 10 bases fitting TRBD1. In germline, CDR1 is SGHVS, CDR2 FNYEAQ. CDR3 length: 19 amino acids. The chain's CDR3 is CAGSSLVGQGVGSNQPQHF. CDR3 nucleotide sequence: TGTGCCGGCAGCAGCCTGGTCGGACAGGGGGTTGGTAGCAATCAGCCCCAGCATTTT.

The DNA of the CDR3 is TGTGCCAGCAGTTACTCCGGGGAAGGGCTCCAGCCCCAGCATTTT. This gives the protein CASSYSGEGLQPQHF. The chain carries TRBV6-6 and TRBJ1-5; D gene ambiguous. Germline values: CDR1 MNHNY, CDR2 SVGAGI (reference sequence). The CDR3 consists of 15 residues. The V end was cut by 0 bases, the J end by 7 bases, with 13 bases between.

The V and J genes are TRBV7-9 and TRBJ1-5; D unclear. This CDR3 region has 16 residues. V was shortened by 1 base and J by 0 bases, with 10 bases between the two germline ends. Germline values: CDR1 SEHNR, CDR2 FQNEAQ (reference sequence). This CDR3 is CASSLVLSDSNQPQHF. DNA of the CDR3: TGTGCCAGCAGCTTAGTACTCTCTGATAGCAATCAGCCCCAGCATTTT.